This entry lists 12 T cell receptor beta chains sequenced from one sample in a study of shared clonotypes between healthy human individuals. Only in-frame clones appear in the TCRdb table, and some are missing; sequencing was by immunoSEQ multiplex PCR. This sample has about 450,000 clones; roughly 77% occur once, and the top ten carry roughly 13%. The specimen was PBMCs. The receptors stem from a middle-aged woman in good health. Some clones in this sample may be carry-over from other donors' samples.

The chain joins TRBV4-3 to TRBJ2-1; TRBD2 matches 16 bases. V was pared by 0 bases and J by 5 bases, with 4 bases of the junction left unmatched. This CDR3 is 18 amino acids long. CDR1 is LGHNA, CDR2 YSLEER, per germline. This chain's CDR3 is CASSQEGTSGRADNEQFF. CDR3 nucleotides: TGCGCCAGCAGCCAAGAAGGGACTAGCGGGAGGGCGGACAATGAGCAGTTCTTC.

This chain joins TRBV6-4 and TRBJ2-1; 7 bases are a match to TRBD1. The V gene end was trimmed by 4 bases and the J gene end by 9 bases; junction bases not matched to a gene: 9. Germline CDR1 is MRHNA and CDR2 is SNTAGT. The CDR3 has 14 residues. The CDR3 DNA reads TGTGCCAGCAGTGTGAGGGGGCTGGACGCTGAGCAGTTCTTC. Translated, it gives CASSVRGLDAEQFF.

The chain is built from TRBV28 and TRBJ1-2; a possible D gene is TRBD1 (5 bases). The germline gives CDR1 MDHEN, CDR2 SYDVKM. With 5 bases removed from V and 4 bases from J, the gap between germline ends came to 17 bases. The CDR3 has 15 residues. The CDR3 nucleotides read TGTGCCAGCAGTACCCTAGCCGGGACGTTCTATGGCTACACCTTC. Its translation: CASSTLAGTFYGYTF.

The chain combines TRBV10-3 with TRBJ2-5, with unresolved D. V was shortened by 6 bases and J by 5 bases, with 19 bases between the two germline ends. Germline CDR1 and CDR2: ENHRY and SYGVKD. This CDR3 comprises 15 residues. In DNA, the CDR3 is TGTGCCATCAGCTCCGGGCCTACCCCATCCGAGACCCAGTACTTC. This sequence encodes CAISSGPTPSETQYF.

V usage is TRBV5-1 and J usage is TRBJ2-5; D unclear. This CDR3 has 14 amino acids. Germline V lookup: CDR1 SGHRS, CDR2 YFSETQ. V shed 4 bases and J shed 2 bases, with 12 bases lying between them. CDR3 sequence (DNA): TGCGCCAGCAGCCCGAACCCAGGTCAAGAGACCCAGTACTTC. Its protein is CASSPNPGQETQYF. Full variable domain (missing parts from reference TRBV5-1 and TRBJ2-5): KAGVTQTPRYLIKTRGQQVTLSCSPISGHRSVSWYQQTPGQGLQFLFEYFSETQRNKGNFPGRFSGRQFSNSRSEMNVSTLELGDSALYLCASSPNPGQETQYFGPGTRLLVL.

The chain links TRBV7-9 to TRBJ2-7, with TRBD2 matching 12 bases. From germline, CDR1 is SEHNR and CDR2 FQNEAQ (reference sequence). V was clipped by 4 bases and J by 3 bases; unmatched bases: 4. The CDR3 is made up of 15 amino acids. Here the CDR3 DNA reads TGTGCCAGCAGCTCTCCGGGACTAGCGGGCTACGAGCAGTACTTC. Protein product: CASSSPGLAGYEQYF.

This clone was counted a single time. The chain has TRBV7-9 and TRBJ2-5; D unclear. Germline V gene data show CDR1 as SEHNR and CDR2 as FQNEAQ (reference sequence). There are 16 residues in the CDR3. The V gene lost 5 bases and the J gene lost 0 bases, with 16 bases spanning the gap. The CDR3: CASSPVSSWYQETQYF. CDR3 DNA sequence: TGTGCCAGCAGCCCCGTGAGTAGCTGGTACCAAGAGACCCAGTACTTC.

The J gene is TRBJ2-3, the V gene TRBV5-6, with 7 nucleotides matching TRBD1. This CDR3 has 15 amino acids. In germline, CDR1 is SGHDT, CDR2 YYEEEE. J gave up 4 bases and V 4 bases, and 9 bases lay outside the gene matches. The CDR3 reads CASSIRQGGADTQYF. The CDR3 DNA reads TGTGCCAGCAGCATCCGACAGGGTGGTGCAGATACGCAGTATTTT. Using reference TRBV5-6 and TRBJ2-3 for the parts outside the CDR3, the full variable domain is DAGVTQSPTHLIKTRGQQVTLRCSPKSGHDTVSWYQQALGQGPQFIFQYYEEEERQRGNFPDRFSGHQFPNYSSELNVNALLLGDSALYLCASSIRQGGADTQYFGPGTRLTVL.

This sequence joins TRBV28 and TRBJ1-1; possibly TRBD1 for D (5 bases). CDR3 length: 12 amino acids. V lost 4 bases and J lost 7, with 10 bases in between. Per the germline V gene, CDR1 is MDHEN and CDR2 is SYDVKM. CDR3 sequence reads: CASSSQDFEAFF. The CDR3 region has the DNA TGTGCCAGCAGTTCACAGGACTTTGAAGCTTTCTTT.

V is TRBV28 and J is TRBJ1-4, with TRBD1 as a possible D gene (6 bases). V lost 4 bases and J 8 bases, leaving 14 bases between the germline ends. Germline V gene lookup returns CDR1 MDHEN and CDR2 SYDVKM. The CDR3 loop spans 14 amino acids. CDR3 bases: TGTGCCAGCAGTTCTCGCGGGGGCGGCGAAAAACTGTTTTTT. Residues: CASSSRGGGEKLFF. The whole variable domain, filled in from reference TRBV28 and TRBJ1-4, reads DVKVTQSSRYLVKRTGEKVFLECVQDMDHENMFWYRQDPGLGLRLIYFSYDVKMKEKGDIPEGYSVSREKKERFSLILESASTNQTSMYLCASSSRGGGEKLFFGSGTQLSVL.

The chain joins TRBV30 to TRBJ1-1; no definite D call. The CDR3 is made up of 14 amino acids. From germline, CDR1 is GTSNPN and CDR2 SVGIG (reference sequence). The V and J ends lost 0 bases and 0 bases respectively, with 8 bases between them. The CDR3 DNA follows: TGTGCCTGGAGTGTAACTGGGTTGAACACTGAAGCTTTCTTT. This translates into CAWSVTGLNTEAFF.

The V and J genes are TRBV5-1 and TRBJ2-1; perhaps D is TRBD1 or TRBD2 (5 bases each). The germline V gene has CDR1 SGHRS and CDR2 YFSETQ. Trimming stripped 4 bases from V and 6 bases from J, with 20 bases between. CDR3 size: 16 residues. The CDR3 nucleotides read TGCGCCAGCAGCGATTCCGGGACCCCCCTCTCCAATGAGCAGTTCTTC. Amino acid sequence: CASSDSGTPLSNEQFF.